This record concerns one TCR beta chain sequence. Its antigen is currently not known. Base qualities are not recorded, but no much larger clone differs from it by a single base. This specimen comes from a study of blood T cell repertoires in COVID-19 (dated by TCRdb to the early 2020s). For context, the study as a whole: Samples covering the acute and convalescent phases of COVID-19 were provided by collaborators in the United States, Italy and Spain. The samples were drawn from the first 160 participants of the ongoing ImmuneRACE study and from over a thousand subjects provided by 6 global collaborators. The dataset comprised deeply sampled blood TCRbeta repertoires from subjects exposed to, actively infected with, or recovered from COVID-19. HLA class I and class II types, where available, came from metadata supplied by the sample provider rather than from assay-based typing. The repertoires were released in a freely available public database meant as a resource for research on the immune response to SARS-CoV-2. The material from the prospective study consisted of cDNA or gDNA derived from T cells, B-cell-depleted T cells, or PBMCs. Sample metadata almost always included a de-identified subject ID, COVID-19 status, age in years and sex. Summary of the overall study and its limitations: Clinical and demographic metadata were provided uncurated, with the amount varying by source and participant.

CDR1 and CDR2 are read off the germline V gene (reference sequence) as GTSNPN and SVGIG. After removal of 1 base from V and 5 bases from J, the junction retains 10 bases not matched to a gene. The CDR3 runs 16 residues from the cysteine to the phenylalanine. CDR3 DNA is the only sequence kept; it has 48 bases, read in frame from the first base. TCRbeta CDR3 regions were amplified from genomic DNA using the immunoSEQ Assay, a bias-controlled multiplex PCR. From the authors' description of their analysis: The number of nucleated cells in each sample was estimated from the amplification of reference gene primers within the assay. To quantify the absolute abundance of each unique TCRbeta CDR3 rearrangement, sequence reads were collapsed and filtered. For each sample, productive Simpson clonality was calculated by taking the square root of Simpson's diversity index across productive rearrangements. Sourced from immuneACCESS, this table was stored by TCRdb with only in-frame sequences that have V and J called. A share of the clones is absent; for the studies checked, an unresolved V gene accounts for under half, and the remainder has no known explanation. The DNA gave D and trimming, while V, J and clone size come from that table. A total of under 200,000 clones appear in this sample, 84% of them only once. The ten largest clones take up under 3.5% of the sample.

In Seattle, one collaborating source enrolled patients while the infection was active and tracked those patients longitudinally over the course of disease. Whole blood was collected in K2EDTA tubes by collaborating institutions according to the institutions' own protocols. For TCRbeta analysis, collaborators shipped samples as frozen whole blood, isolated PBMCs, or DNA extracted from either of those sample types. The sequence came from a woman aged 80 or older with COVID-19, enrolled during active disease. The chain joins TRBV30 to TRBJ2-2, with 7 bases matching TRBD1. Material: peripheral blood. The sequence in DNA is TGTGCCTGGAGTGAAAGGGGGCTCGACTTAACCGGGGAGCTGTTTTTT. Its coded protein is CAWSERGLDLTGELFF.